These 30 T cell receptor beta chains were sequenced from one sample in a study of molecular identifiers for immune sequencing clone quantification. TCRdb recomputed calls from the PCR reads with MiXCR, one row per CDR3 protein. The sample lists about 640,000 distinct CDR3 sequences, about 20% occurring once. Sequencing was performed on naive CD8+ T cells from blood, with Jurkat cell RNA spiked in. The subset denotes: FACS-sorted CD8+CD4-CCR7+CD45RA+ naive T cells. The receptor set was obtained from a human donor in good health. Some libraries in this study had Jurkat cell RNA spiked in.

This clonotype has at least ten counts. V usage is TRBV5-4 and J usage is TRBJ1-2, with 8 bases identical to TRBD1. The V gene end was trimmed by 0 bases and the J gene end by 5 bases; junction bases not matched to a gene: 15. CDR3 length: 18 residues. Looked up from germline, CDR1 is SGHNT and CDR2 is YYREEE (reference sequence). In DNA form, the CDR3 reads TGTGCCAGCAGCTTGGTCCCGGGACAGGTGCCTCCACCATATGGCTACACCTTC. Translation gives CASSLVPGQVPPPYGYTF.

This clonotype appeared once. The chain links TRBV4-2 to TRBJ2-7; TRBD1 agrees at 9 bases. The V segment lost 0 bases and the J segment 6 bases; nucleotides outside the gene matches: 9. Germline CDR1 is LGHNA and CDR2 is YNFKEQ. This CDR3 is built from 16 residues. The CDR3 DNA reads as TGTGCCAGCAGCCAAGATCAGTCACAGGGGGCCGTCGAGCAGTACTTC. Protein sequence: CASSQDQSQGAVEQYF.

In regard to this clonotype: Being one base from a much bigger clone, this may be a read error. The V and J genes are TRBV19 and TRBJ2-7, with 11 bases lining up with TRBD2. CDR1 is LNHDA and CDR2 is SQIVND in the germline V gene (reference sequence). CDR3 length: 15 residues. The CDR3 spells CAGSPGTSGEYEQYF. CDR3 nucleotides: TGTGCCGGTAGTCCCGGGACTAGCGGAGAGTACGAGCAGTACTTC.

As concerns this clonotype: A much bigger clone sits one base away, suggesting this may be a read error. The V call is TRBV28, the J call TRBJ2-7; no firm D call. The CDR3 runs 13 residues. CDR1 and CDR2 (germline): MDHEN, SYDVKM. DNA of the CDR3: TGTGCCAGCAGTTTACACGGACGTTACGAGCAGTGCTTC. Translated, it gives CASSLHGRYEQCF. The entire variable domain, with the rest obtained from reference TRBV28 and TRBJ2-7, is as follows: DVKVTQSSRYLVKRTGEKVFLECVQDMDHENMFWYRQDPGLGLRLIYFSYDVKMKEKGDIPEGYSVSREKKERFSLILESASTNQTSMYLCASSLHGRYEQCFGPGTRLTVT.

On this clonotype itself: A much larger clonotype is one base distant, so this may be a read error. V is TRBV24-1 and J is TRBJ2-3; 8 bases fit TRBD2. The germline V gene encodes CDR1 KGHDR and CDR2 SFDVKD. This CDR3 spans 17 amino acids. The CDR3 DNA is TGTGCCATCAGTGATATAACTAGCGGAACTAGCACAGATACGCAGTATTTT. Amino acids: CAISDITSGTSTDTQYF.

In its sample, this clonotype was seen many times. The CDR3 DNA sequence: TGCAGTGCAAAAGCGGGAGGGCCGGTCAATGAGCAGTTCTTC. This gives the protein CSAKAGGPVNEQFF. V and J are TRBV20-1 and TRBJ2-1, with 10 nucleotides matching TRBD2. Germline V gene data show CDR1 as DFQATT and CDR2 as SNEGSKA (reference sequence). The junction had 8 bases not matched to a gene; V was cut back by 6 bases and J by 6 bases. The CDR3 loop spans 14 amino acids.

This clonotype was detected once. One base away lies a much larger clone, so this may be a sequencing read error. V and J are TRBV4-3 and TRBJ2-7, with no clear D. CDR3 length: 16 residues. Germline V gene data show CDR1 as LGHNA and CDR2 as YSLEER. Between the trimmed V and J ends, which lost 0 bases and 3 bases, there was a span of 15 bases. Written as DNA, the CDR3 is TGCGCCAGCAGCCAAGATATCATTGGCGTCATCTACGAGCAGTACTTC. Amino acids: CASSQDIIGVIYEQYF.

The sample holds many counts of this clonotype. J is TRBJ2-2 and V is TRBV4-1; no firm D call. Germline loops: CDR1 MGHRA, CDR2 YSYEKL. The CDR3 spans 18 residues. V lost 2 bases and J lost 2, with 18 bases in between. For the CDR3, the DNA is TGCGCCAGCAGCCAACTATTTGGCCCTGATTTCAACACCGGGGAGCTGTTTTTT. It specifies CASSQLFGPDFNTGELFF.

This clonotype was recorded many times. The CDR3 spells CAISEMVAGTDTQYF. CDR3 DNA: TGTGCCATCAGTGAGATGGTAGCGGGCACAGATACGCAGTATTTT. The gene calls are TRBV10-3 and TRBJ2-3; perhaps TRBD2 as D (6 bases). The CDR3 length is 15 residues. CDR1 ENHRY and CDR2 SYGVKD come from the germline V gene. Trimming removed 2 bases from V and 1 base from J, with 10 bases in between.

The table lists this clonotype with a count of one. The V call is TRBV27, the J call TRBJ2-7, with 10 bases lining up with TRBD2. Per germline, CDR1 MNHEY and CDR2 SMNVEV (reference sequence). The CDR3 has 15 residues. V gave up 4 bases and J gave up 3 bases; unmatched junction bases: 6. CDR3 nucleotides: TGTGCCAGCAGTTACAGAGCGGGAGGGATCTACGAGCAGTACTTC. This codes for CASSYRAGGIYEQYF.

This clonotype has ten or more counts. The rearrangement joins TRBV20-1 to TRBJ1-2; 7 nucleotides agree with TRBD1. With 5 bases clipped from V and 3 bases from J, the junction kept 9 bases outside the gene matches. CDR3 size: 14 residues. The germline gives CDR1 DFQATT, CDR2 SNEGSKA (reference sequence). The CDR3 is CSAPDGDSHYGYTF. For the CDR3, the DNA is TGCAGTGCTCCCGACGGGGACAGTCACTATGGCTACACCTTC.

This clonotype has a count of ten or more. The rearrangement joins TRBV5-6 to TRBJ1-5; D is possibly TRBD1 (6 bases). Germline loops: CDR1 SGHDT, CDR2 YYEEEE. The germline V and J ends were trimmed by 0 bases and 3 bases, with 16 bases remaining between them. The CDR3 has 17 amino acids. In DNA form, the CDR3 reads TGTGCCAGCAGCTTGGGGACAGAAGATTATTACAATCAGCCCCAGCATTTT. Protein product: CASSLGTEDYYNQPQHF.

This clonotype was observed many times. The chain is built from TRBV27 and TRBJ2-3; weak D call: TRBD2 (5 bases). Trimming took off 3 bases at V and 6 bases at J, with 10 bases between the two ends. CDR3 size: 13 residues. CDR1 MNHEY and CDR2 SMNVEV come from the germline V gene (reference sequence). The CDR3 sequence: CASSFGGIDTQYF. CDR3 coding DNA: TGTGCCAGCAGTTTTGGAGGAATCGATACGCAGTATTTT.

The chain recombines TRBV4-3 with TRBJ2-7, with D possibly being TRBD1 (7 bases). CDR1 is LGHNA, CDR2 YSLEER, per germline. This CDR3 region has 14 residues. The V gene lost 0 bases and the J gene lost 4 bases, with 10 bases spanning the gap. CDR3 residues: CASSQDRGEYEQYF. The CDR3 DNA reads TGCGCCAGCAGCCAAGACAGGGGGGAGTACGAGCAGTACTTC.

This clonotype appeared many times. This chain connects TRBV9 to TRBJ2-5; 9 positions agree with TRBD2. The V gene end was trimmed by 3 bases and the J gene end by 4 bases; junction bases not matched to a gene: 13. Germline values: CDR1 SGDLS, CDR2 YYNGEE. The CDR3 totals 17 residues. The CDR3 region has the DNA TGTGCCAGCAGCGACGGGTCGACTAGCGGAGGAGGAGAGACCCAGTACTTC. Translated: CASSDGSTSGGGETQYF.

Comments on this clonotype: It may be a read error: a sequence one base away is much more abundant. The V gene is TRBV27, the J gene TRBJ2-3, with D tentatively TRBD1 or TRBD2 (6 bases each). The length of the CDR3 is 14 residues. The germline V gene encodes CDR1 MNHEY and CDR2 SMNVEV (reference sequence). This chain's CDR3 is CAGSLWGAPDTQYF. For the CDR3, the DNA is TGTGCCGGCAGTTTATGGGGGGCTCCAGATACGCAGTATTTT.

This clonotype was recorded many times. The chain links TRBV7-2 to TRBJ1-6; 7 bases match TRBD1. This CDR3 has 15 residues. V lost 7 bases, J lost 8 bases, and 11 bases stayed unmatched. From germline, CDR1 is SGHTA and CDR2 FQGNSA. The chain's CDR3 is CASTQPRDRYSPLHF. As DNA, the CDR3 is TGTGCCAGCACCCAGCCCCGGGACAGATATTCACCCCTCCACTTT.

The CDR3 DNA sequence: TGTGCCATCAGTGAATATAGCCCCCTGGGGTACAATGAGCAGTTCTTC. Protein sequence: CAISEYSPLGYNEQFF. The V call is TRBV10-3, the J call TRBJ2-1, with D uncertain. CDR3 length: 16 residues. Germline values: CDR1 ENHRY, CDR2 SYGVKD. With 3 bases removed from V and 4 bases from J, the gap between germline ends came to 16 bases.

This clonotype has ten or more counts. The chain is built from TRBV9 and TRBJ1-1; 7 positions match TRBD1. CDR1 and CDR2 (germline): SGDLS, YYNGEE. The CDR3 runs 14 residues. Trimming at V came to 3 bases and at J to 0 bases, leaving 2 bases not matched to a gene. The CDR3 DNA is TGTGCCAGCAGCGGACAGGGCGTGAACACTGAAGCTTTCTTT. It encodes CASSGQGVNTEAFF.

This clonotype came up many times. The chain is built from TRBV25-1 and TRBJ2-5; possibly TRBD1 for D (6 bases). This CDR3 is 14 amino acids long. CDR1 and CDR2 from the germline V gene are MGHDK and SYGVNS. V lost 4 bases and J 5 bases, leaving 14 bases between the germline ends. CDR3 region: CASSASSGVETQYF. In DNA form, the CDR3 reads TGTGCCAGCAGTGCCTCCTCAGGGGTGGAGACCCAGTACTTC.

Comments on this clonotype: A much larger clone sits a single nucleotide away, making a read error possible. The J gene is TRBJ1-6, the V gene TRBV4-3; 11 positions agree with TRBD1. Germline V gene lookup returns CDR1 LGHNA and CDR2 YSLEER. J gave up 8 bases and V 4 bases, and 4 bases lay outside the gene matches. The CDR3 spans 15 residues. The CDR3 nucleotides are TGCGCCAGCAGCCGAGGGACAGGGGGAGATTCACCCCTCCACTTT. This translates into CASSRGTGGDSPLHF.

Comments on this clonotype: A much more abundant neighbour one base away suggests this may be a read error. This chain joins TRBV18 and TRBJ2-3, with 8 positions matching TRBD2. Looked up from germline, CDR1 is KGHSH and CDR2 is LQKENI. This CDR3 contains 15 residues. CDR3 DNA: TGTGCCAGCTCACCACTGGGACTAGTTACAGATACGCGGTATTTT. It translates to CASSPLGLVTDTRYF.

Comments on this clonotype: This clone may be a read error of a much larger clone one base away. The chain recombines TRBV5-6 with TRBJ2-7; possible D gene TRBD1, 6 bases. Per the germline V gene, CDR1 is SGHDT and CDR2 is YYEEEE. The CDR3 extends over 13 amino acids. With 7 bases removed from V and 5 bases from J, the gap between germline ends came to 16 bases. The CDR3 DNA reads TGTGCCAGCGGCCCCACAGGGTCCCACGAGCAGTACTTC. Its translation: CASGPTGSHEQYF.

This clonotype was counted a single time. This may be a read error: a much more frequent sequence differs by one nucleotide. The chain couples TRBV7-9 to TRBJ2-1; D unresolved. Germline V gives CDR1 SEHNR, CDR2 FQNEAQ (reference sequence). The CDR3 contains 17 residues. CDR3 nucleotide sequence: TGTGCCAGCAGCCGACCCGGTGGGCCGATCTCCTACAATGAGCGGTTCTTC. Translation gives CASSRPGGPISYNERFF. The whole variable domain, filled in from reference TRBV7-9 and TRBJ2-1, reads DTGVSQNPRHKITKRGQNVTFRCDPISEHNRLYWYRQTLGQGPEFLTYFQNEAQLEKSRLLSDRFSAERPKGSFSTLEIQRTEQGDSAMYLCASSRPGGPISYNERFFGPGTRLTVL.

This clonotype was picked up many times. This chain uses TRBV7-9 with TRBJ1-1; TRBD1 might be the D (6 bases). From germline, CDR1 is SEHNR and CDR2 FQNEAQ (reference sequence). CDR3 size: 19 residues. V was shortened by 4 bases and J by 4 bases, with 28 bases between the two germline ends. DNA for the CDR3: TGTGCCAGCAGCTCCGACAGGTTCGGGGACTCCGTTATCCCCACTGAAGCTTTCTTT. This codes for CASSSDRFGDSVIPTEAFF.

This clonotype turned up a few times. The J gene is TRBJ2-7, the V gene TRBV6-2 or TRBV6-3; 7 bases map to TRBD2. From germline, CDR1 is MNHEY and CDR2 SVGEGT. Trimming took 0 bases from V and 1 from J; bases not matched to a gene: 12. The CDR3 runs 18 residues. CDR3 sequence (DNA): TGTGCCAGCAGTTACTCGTCGTTAGCGGGTTTGTGGTCCTACGAGCAGTACTTC. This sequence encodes CASSYSSLAGLWSYEQYF.

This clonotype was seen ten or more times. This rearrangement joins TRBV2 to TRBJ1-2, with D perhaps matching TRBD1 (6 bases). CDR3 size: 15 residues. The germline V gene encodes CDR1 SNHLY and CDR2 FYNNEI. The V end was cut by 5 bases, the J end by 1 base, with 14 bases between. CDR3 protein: CASSSRDTFNYGYTF. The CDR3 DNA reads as TGTGCCAGCAGTTCGCGGGACACATTTAACTATGGCTACACCTTC.

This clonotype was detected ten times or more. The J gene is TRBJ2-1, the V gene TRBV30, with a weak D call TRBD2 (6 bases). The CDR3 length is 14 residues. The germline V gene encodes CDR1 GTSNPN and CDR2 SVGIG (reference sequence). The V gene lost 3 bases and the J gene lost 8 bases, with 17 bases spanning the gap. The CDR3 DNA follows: TGTGCCTGGAGCCCTAAGGACTATACCCATGAGCAGTTCTTC. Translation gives CAWSPKDYTHEQFF.

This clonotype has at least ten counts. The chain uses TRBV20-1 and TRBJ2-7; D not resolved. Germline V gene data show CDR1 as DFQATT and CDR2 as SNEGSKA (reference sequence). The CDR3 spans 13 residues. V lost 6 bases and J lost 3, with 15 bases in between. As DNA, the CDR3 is TGCAGTGCACCGGACCCTCGGAGCTACGAGCAGTACTTC. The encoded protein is CSAPDPRSYEQYF.

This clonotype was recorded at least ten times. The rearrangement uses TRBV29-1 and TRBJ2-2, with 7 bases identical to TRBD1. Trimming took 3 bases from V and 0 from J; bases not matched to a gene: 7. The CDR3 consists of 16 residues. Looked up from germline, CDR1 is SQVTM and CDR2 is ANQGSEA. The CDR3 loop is CSVDFGTAANTGELFF. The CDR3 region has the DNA TGCAGCGTTGATTTCGGGACAGCTGCGAACACCGGGGAGCTGTTTTTT.